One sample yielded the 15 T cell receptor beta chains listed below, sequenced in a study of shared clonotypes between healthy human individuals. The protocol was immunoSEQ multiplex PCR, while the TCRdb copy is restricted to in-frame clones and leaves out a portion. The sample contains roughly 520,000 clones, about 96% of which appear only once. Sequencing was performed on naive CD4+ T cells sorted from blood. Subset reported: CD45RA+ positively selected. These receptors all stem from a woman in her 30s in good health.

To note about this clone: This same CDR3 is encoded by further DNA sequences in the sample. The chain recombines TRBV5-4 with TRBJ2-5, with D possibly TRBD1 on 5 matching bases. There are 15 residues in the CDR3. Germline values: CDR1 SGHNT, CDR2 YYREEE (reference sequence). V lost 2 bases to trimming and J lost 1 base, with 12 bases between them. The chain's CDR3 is CASSFRQGPQETQYF. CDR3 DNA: TGTGCCAGCAGCTTTCGGCAGGGCCCCCAAGAGACCCAGTACTTC.

The CDR3 region has the DNA TGTGCCAGCAGTTGGGACACCAGGAACACCGGGGAGCTGTTTTTT. Its protein is CASSWDTRNTGELFF. The chain combines TRBV28 with TRBJ2-2, with a tentative D call TRBD1 (6 bases). The germline gives CDR1 MDHEN, CDR2 SYDVKM. V was pared by 4 bases and J by 1 base, with 10 bases between. This CDR3 comprises 15 residues.

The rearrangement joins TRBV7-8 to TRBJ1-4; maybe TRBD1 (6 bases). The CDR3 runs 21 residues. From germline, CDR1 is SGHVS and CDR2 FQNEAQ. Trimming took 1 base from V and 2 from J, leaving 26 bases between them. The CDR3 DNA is TGTGCCAGCAGCTTAGGTGCCCCCTTATCCGGTCAGGGGATCACTAATGAAAAACTGTTTTTT. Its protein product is CASSLGAPLSGQGITNEKLFF.

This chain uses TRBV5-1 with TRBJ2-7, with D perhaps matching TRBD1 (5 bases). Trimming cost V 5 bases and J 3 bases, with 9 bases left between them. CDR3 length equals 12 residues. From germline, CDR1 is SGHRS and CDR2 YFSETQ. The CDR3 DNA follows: TGCGCCAGCAGTCCTACAGGCTACGAGCAGTACTTC. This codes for CASSPTGYEQYF.

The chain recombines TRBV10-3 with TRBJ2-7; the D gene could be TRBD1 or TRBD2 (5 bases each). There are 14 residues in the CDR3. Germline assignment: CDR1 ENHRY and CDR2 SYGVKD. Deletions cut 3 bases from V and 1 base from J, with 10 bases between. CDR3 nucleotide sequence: TGTGCCATCAGTGACCAGGGACCGTCCTACGAGCAGTACTTC. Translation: CAISDQGPSYEQYF.

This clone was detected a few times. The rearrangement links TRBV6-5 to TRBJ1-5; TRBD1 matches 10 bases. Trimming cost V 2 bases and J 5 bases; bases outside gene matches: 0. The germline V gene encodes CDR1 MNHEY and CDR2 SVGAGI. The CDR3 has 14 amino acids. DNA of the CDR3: TGTGCCAGCAGTTACGGGACAGGGGATCAGCCCCAGCATTTT. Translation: CASSYGTGDQPQHF.

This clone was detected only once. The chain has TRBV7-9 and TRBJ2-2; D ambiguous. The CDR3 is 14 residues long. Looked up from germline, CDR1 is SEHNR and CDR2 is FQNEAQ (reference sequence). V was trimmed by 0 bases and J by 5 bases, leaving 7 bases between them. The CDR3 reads CASSLAELTGELFF. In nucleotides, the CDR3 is TGTGCCAGCAGCTTAGCAGAGTTGACCGGGGAGCTGTTTTTT.

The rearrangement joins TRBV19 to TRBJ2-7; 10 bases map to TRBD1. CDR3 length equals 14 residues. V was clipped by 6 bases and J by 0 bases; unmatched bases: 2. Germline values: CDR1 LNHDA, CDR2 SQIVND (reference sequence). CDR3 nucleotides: TGTGCCAGTAGCCGGGACAGGGGCTCCTACGAGCAGTACTTC. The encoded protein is CASSRDRGSYEQYF.

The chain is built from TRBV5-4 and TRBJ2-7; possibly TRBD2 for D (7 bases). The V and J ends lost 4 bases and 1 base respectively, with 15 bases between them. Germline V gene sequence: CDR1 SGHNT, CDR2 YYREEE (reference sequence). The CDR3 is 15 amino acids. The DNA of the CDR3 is TGTGCCAGCAGCCCGGGGGGCGGACAATCCTACGAGCAGTACTTC. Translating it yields CASSPGGGQSYEQYF.

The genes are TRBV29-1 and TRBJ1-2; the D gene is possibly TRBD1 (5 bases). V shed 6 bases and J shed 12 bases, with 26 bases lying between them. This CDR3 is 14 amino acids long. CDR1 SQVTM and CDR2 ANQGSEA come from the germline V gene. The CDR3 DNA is TGCAGCGTCGGGGAGATAGGGCCGTGGGGCTACCACACCTTC. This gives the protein CSVGEIGPWGYHTF. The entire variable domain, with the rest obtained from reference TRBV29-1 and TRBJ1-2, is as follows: SAVISQKPSRDICQRGTSLTIQCQVDSQVTMMFWYRQQPGQSLTLIATANQGSEATYESGFVIDKFPISRPNLTFSTLTVSNMSPEDSSIYLCSVGEIGPWGYHTFGSGTRLTVV.

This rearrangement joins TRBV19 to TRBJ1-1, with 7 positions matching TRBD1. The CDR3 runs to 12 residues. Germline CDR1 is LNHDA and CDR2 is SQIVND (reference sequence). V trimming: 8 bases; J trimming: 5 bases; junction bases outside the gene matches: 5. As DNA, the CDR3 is TGTGCCAGTTCCGGGACAGTTACTGAAGCTTTCTTT. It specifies CASSGTVTEAFF.

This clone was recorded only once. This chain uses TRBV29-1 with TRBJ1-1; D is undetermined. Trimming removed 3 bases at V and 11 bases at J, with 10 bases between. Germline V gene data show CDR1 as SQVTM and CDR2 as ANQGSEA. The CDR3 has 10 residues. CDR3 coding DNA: TGCAGCGTTGATAAGGGTCCCGCTTTCTTT. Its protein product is CSVDKGPAFF.

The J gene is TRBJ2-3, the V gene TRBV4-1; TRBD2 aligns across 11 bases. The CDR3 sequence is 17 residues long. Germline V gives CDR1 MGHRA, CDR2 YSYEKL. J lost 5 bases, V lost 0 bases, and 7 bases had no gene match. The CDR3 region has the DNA TGCGCCAGCAGCCAAGATCGGCTAGCGGGAGGATTAGATACGCAGTATTTT. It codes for CASSQDRLAGGLDTQYF.

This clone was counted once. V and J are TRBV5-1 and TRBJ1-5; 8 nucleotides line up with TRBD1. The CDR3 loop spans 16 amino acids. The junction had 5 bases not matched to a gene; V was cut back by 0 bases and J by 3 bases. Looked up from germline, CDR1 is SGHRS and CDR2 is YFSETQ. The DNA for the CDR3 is TGCGCCAGCAGCTTGGGGACAGGGCGGTCCAATCAGCCCCAGCATTTT. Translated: CASSLGTGRSNQPQHF.

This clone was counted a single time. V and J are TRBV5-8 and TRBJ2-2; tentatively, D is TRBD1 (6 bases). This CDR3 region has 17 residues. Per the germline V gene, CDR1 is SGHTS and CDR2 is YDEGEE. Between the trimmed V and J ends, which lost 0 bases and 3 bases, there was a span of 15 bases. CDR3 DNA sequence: TGTGCCAGCAGCTTGGGCGCGACAGGTTGGCACACCGGGGAGCTGTTTTTT. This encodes CASSLGATGWHTGELFF.